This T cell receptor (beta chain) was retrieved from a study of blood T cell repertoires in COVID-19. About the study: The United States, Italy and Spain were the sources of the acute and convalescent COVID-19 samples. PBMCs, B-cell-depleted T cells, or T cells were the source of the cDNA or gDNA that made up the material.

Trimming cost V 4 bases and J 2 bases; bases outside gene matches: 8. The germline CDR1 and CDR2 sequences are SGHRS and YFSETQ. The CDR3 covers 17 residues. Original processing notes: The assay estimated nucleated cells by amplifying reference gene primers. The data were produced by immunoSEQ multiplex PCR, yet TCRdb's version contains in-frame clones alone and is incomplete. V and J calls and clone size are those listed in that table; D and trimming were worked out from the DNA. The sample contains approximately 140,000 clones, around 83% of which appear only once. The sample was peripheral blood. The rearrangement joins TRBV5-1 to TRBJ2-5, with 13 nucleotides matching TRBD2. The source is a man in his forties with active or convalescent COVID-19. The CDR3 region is CASSPGLAGRVQETQYF. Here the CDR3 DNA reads TGCGCCAGCAGCCCGGGACTAGCGGGGAGGGTACAAGAGACCCAGTACTTC.